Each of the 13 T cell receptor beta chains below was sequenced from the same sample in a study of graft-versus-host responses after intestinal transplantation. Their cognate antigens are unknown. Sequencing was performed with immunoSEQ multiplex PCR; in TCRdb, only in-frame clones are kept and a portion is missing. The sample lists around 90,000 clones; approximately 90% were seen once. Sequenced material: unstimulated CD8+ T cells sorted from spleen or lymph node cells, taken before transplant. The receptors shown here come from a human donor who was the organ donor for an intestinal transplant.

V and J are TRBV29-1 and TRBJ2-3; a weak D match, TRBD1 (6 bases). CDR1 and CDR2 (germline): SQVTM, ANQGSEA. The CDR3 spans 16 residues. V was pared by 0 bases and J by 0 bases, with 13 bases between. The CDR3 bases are TGCAGCGTTGAAGATCCCGACAGGATGAGCACAGATACGCAGTATTTT. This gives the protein CSVEDPDRMSTDTQYF.

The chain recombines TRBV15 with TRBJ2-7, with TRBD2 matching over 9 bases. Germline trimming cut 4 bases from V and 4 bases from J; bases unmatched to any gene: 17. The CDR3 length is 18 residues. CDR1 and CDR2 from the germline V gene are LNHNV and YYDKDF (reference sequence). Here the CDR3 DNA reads TGTGCCACCAGCATTGGGTTAGGTGATCTAGCGGGACTGTACGAGCAGTACTTC. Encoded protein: CATSIGLGDLAGLYEQYF. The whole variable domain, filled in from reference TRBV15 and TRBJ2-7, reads DAMVIQNPRYQVTQFGKPVTLSCSQTLNHNVMYWYQQKSSQAPKLLFHYYDKDFNNEADTPDNFQSRRPNTSFCFLDIRSPGLGDTAMYLCATSIGLGDLAGLYEQYFGPGTRLTVT.

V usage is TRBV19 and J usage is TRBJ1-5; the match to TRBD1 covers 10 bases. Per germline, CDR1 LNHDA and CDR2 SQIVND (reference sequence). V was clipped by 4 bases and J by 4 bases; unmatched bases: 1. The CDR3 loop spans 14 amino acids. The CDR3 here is CASSKGQGNQPQHF. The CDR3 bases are TGTGCCAGTAGTAAGGGACAGGGGAATCAGCCCCAGCATTTT.

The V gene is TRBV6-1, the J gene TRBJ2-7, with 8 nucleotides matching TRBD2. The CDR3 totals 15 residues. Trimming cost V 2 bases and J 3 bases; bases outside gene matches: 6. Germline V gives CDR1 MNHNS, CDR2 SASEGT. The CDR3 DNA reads TGTGCCAGCAGTGAACTCGGACTAGCAAGCTACGAGCAGTACTTC. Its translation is CASSELGLASYEQYF.

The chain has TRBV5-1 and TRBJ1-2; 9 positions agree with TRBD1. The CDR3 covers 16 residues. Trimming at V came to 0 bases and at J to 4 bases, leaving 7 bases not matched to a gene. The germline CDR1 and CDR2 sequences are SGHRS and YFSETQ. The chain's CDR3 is CASSLGADRGGYGYTF. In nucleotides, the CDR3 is TGCGCCAGCAGCTTGGGAGCGGACAGGGGCGGCTATGGCTACACCTTC.

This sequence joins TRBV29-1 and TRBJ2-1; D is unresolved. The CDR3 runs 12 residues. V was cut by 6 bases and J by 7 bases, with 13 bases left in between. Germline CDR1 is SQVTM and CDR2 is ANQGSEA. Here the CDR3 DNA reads TGCAGCGTCCACCTGAGTTCGAATGAGCAGTTCTTC. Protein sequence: CSVHLSSNEQFF.

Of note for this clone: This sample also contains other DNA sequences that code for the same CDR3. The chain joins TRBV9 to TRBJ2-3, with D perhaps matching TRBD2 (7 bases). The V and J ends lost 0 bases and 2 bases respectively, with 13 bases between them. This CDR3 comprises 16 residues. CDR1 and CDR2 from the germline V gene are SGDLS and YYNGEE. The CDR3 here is CASSVGSGGATDTQYF. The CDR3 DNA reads TGTGCCAGCAGCGTAGGGTCGGGGGGCGCCACAGATACGCAGTATTTT.

The CDR3 coding sequence is TGTGCCAGCAGTTTATTCAGGGTATTGGGTTATCAGCCCCAGCATTTT. This encodes CASSLFRVLGYQPQHF. The chain uses TRBV28 and TRBJ1-5; the D gene is possibly TRBD1 (5 bases). The CDR3 consists of 16 residues. V was shortened by 1 base and J by 5 bases, with 15 bases between the two germline ends. Germline-derived CDR1 and CDR2 are MDHEN and SYDVKM.

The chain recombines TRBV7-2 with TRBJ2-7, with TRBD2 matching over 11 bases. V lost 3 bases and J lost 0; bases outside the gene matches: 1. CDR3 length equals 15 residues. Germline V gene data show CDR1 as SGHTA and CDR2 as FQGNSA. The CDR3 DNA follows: TGTGCCAGCAGCTTTACTAGCGGGAGCTCCTACGAGCAGTACTTC. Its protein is CASSFTSGSSYEQYF.

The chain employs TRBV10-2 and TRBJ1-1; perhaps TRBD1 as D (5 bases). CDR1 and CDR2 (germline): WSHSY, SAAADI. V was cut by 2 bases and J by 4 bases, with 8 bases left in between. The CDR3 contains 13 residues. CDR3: CASSETGLTEAFF. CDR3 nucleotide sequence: TGCGCCAGCAGTGAGACAGGTCTCACTGAAGCTTTCTTT.

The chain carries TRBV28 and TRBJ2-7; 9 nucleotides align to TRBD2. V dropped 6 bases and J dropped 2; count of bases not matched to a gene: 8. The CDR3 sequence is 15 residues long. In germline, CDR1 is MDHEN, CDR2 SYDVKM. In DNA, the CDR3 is TGTGCCAGCAGAATCGGACTAGCGAATACCTACGAGCAGTACTTC. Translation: CASRIGLANTYEQYF.

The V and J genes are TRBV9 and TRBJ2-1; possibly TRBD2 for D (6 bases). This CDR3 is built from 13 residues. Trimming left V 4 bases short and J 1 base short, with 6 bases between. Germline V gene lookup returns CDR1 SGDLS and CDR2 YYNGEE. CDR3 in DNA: TGTGCCAGCAGCCTAGCGTCCTACAATGAGCAGTTCTTC. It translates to CASSLASYNEQFF.

This CDR3 reads CTSSQPGSRDRSIYTF. The CDR3 region has the DNA TGCACCAGCAGCCAACCTGGGTCTCGGGACAGGTCGATCTACACCTTC. The chain is built from TRBV1 and TRBJ1-2; no DNA check was done on the table's D call, TRBD1. TRBV1 is given as a pseudogene. This CDR3 contains 16 residues.